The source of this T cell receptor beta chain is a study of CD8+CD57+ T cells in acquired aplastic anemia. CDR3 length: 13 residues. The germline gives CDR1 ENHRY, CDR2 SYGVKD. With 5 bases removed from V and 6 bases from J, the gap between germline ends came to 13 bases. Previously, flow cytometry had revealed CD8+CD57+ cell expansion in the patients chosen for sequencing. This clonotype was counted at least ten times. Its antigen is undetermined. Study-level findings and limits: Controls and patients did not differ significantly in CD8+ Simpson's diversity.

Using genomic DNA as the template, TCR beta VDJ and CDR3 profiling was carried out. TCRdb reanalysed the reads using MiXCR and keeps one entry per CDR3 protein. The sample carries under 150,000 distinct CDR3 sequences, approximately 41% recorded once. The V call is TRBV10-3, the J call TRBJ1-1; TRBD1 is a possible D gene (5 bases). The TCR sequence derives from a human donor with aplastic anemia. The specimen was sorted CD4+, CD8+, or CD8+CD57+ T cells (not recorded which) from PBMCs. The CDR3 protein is CAISPKRDAEAFF. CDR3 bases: TGTGCCATCAGTCCAAAGAGGGACGCTGAAGCTTTCTTT.